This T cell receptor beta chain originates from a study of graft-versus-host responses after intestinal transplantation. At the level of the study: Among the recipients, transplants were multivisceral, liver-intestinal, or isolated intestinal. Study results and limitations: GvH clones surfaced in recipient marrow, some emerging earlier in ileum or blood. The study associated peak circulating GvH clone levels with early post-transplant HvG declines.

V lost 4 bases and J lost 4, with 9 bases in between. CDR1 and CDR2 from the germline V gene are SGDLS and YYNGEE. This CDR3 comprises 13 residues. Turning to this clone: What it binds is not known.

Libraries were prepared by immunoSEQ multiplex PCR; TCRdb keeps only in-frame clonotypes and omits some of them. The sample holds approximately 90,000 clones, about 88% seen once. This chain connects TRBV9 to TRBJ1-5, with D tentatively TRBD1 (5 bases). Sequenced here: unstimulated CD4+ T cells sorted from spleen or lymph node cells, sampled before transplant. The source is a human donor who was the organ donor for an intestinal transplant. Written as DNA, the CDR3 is TGTGCCAGCAGCCCAGGGCTAAATCAGCCCCAGCATTTT. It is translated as CASSPGLNQPQHF.